This T cell receptor (beta chain) emerged from a study of T-cell memory formation after mild COVID-19. Study-level information: In these data, TCR clusters were largely donor specific.

V was shortened by 5 bases and J by 8 bases, with 13 bases between the two germline ends. The germline V gene has CDR1 SNHLY and CDR2 FYNNEI. The CDR3 contains 13 residues. Study-level points and caveats: Detection of some responders pre-infection suggested pre-existing cross-reactive memory T cells participated. Clones shrinking from day 15 to 85 showed even CD4/CD8 mixes; later expanders tilted CD4+.

Points on this clonotype: The target antigen is unknown.

TCRdb called the 5' RACE reads again in MiXCR, with one record for every CDR3 protein. Of some 410,000 distinct CDR3 sequences in the sample, 23% were seen once. The sequenced sample was PBMCs or a T cell subset sorted from them (not recorded which). This TCR derives from an adult woman who had mild COVID-19 (a few samples of this study predate the infection). Cell type and time point are not known. The chain recombines TRBV2 with TRBJ1-5; D not certain. CDR3: CASSTIDPKPQHF. Here the CDR3 DNA reads TGTGCCAGCAGTACTATAGATCCAAAGCCCCAGCATTTT.